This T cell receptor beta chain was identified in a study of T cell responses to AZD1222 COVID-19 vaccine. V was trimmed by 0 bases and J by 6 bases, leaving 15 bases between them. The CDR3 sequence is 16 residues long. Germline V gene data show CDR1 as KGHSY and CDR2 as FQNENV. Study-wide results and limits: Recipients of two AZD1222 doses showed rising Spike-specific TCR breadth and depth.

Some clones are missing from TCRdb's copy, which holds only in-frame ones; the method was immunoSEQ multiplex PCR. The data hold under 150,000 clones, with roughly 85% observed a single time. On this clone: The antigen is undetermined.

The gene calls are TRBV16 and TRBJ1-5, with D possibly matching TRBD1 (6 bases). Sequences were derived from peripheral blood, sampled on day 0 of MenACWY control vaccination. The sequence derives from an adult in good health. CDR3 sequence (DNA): TGTGCCAGCAGCCAATCTCCGGCGGGACACGGTCAGCCCCAGCATTTT. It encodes CASSQSPAGHGQPQHF.